The 28 T cell receptor beta chains below come from one sample, sequenced in a study of spatial heterogeneity in lung cancer. Time point of the sample: sample taken at primary tumor resection. MiXCR, run by TCRdb on the 5' RACE reads, gives a single entry per CDR3 protein. The sample yields 25,000 or so distinct CDR3 sequences, about 3.5% seen once. The specimen was PBMCs, collected at surgery. All receptors come from a female donor with early-stage non-small cell lung cancer.

Ten or more counts support this clonotype. The V call is TRBV11-2, the J call TRBJ2-1; D is perhaps TRBD1 or TRBD2 (5 bases each). Germline values: CDR1 SGHAT, CDR2 FQNNGV. Trimming removed 6 bases at V and 7 bases at J, with 25 bases between. There are 17 residues in the CDR3. CDR3 amino acids: CASRGATGASRRNEQFF. The CDR3 coding sequence is TGTGCCAGCAGGGGCGCAACTGGGGCATCAAGGAGGAATGAGCAGTTCTTC.

This clonotype is deemed medium-sized. The CDR3 is CSAKGGTSSADTQYF. DNA for the CDR3: TGCAGCGCGAAGGGGGGGACTAGTTCGGCTGATACGCAGTATTTT. The chain recombines TRBV29-1 with TRBJ2-3, with TRBD2 identical over 8 bases. Losses at the gene ends were 7 bases for V and 6 bases for J; bases not matched to a gene: 15. Germline assignment: CDR1 SQVTM and CDR2 ANQGSEA. There are 15 residues in the CDR3.

This clonotype has ten or more counts. V usage is TRBV7-9 and J usage is TRBJ2-1; 7 bases fit TRBD2. CDR1 is SEHNR, CDR2 FQNEAQ, per germline (reference sequence). With 8 bases clipped from V and 2 bases from J, the junction kept 6 bases outside the gene matches. This CDR3 contains 14 residues. The CDR3: CASGKRDPYNEQFF. CDR3 nucleotide sequence: TGTGCCAGCGGGAAGCGGGACCCCTACAATGAGCAGTTCTTC.

This clonotype was recorded at least ten times. The genes are TRBV2 and TRBJ2-1, with TRBD2 as a possible D gene (6 bases). Germline V gives CDR1 SNHLY, CDR2 FYNNEI. The CDR3 loop spans 14 amino acids. V was shortened by 7 bases and J by 9 bases, with 19 bases between the two germline ends. The CDR3: CASTSSRGSSEQFF. The CDR3 nucleotides are TGTGCCAGCACCTCTTCCCGGGGGAGCTCTGAGCAGTTCTTC.

Ten or more counts support this clonotype. The chain is built from TRBV30 and TRBJ1-5; D is uncertain. Per germline, CDR1 GTSNPN and CDR2 SVGIG (reference sequence). V lost 3 bases, J lost 7 bases, and 10 bases lay in between. CDR3 length: 12 amino acids. CDR3 sequence (DNA): TGTGCCTGGAGCGAAAGACACCAGCCCCAGCATTTT. Protein sequence: CAWSERHQPQHF.

This clonotype was counted at least ten times. The gene calls are TRBV28 and TRBJ2-5; TRBD2 matches 10 bases. From germline, CDR1 is MDHEN and CDR2 SYDVKM. V gave up 7 bases and J gave up 6 bases; unmatched junction bases: 8. This CDR3 spans 14 amino acids. Written as DNA, the CDR3 is TGTGCCAGCATCCCTAGCGGGAGTTTGCAGACCCAGTACTTC. Its protein is CASIPSGSLQTQYF.

This clonotype appeared many times. V usage is TRBV3-1 and J usage is TRBJ2-1; 12 bases match TRBD2. The J segment lost 2 bases and the V segment lost 1 base, leaving 9 bases of the junction unmatched. The CDR3 runs 19 residues. Germline CDR1 reads LGHDT; CDR2 reads YNNKEL (reference sequence). CDR3 nucleotide sequence: TGTGCCAGCAGCCAAGGGAGTCTAGCGGGAGGGCCCCCCTACAATGAGCAGTTCTTC. Protein sequence: CASSQGSLAGGPPYNEQFF.

This clonotype was observed many times. This chain links TRBV7-9 with TRBJ2-1; D may be TRBD2 (6 bases). CDR3 size: 18 residues. V lost 4 bases and J 9 bases, leaving 28 bases between the germline ends. From germline, CDR1 is SEHNR and CDR2 FQNEAQ (reference sequence). The CDR3 spells CASSSNKVGGTLLVEQFF. In DNA form, the CDR3 reads TGTGCCAGCAGCTCTAATAAAGTTGGCGGGACTCTCCTCGTTGAGCAGTTCTTC.

In this sample, this clonotype turned up many times. This chain links TRBV7-8 with TRBJ2-1; TRBD2 agrees at 13 bases. The CDR3 is 15 residues long. Unmatched junction bases numbered 6, after V lost 4 bases and J lost 9 bases. CDR1 is SGHVS, CDR2 FQNEAQ, per germline. This CDR3 is CASSYGTSGIVEQFF. DNA of the CDR3: TGTGCCAGCAGCTACGGGACTAGCGGGATAGTTGAGCAGTTCTTC. Filled out from reference TRBV7-8 and TRBJ2-1, the complete variable domain reads GAGVSQSPRYKVAKRGQDVALRCDPISGHVSLFWYQQALGQGPEFLTYFQNEAQLDKSGLPSDRFFAERPEGSVSTLKIQRTQQEDSAVYLCASSYGTSGIVEQFFGPGTRLTVL.

This chain links TRBV27 with TRBJ1-1; no definite D call. V lost 3 bases to trimming and J lost 3 bases, with 14 bases between them. This CDR3 is built from 15 residues. Germline V gene data show CDR1 as MNHEY and CDR2 as SMNVEV (reference sequence). The CDR3 sequence: CASSFLGPSYTEAFF. The CDR3 DNA sequence: TGTGCCAGCAGTTTTCTAGGGCCTAGTTACACTGAAGCTTTCTTT.

This clonotype was counted at least ten times. V and J are TRBV5-4 and TRBJ1-2; D is ambiguous. The germline V gene encodes CDR1 SGHNT and CDR2 YYREEE (reference sequence). Trimming took 4 bases from V and 9 from J, leaving 19 bases between them. This CDR3 region has 14 residues. The DNA of the CDR3 is TGTGCCAGCAGCGTGCGTGCTCTCAAGGACCGCTACACCTTC. Protein product: CASSVRALKDRYTF.

This clonotype has a count of ten or more. The chain employs TRBV12-3 or TRBV12-4 and TRBJ1-1; D gene uncertain. There are 12 residues in the CDR3. Trimming took off 5 bases at V and 11 bases at J, with 15 bases between the two ends. Written as DNA, the CDR3 is TGTGCCAGCAGTCCCGGGGAGAGGTATGCTTTCTTT. As protein: CASSPGERYAFF.

There are many counts of this clonotype. As DNA, the CDR3 is TGTGCCAGCTCACCACAATCGGGGGGCCGGCAGCCCCAGCATTTT. It translates to CASSPQSGGRQPQHF. The rearrangement uses TRBV18 and TRBJ1-5; tentatively, D is TRBD1 (6 bases). Germline V CDR1 and CDR2: KGHSH, LQKENI. With 1 base removed from V and 7 bases from J, the gap between germline ends came to 14 bases. The CDR3 consists of 15 residues.

This clonotype was recorded many times. This chain connects TRBV9 to TRBJ2-1; TRBD2 might be the D (5 bases). This CDR3 contains 14 residues. Germline V gene data show CDR1 as SGDLS and CDR2 as YYNGEE. Trimming left V 0 bases short and J 5 bases short, with 9 bases between. The CDR3 loop is CASSVAGSNNEQFF. CDR3 DNA sequence: TGTGCCAGCAGCGTAGCGGGGTCTAACAATGAGCAGTTCTTC.

This clonotype showed up many times. This chain uses TRBV20-1 with TRBJ1-5, with TRBD1 matching 11 bases. The germline V gene encodes CDR1 DFQATT and CDR2 SNEGSKA (reference sequence). V shed 6 bases and J 5 bases; nucleotides not matched to a gene: 6. This CDR3 has 14 amino acids. Written as DNA, the CDR3 is TGCAGTGCACGGGACAGGGGGTTGGATCAGCCCCAGCATTTT. Its translation: CSARDRGLDQPQHF.

This clonotype was recorded at least ten times. This chain joins TRBV10-3 and TRBJ2-1, with TRBD2 identical over 7 bases. Germline-derived CDR1 and CDR2 are ENHRY and SYGVKD. J lost 7 bases, V lost 7 bases, and 4 bases had no gene match. The CDR3 is made up of 12 amino acids. CDR3 residues: CAIKLASNEQFF. The CDR3 nucleotides are TGTGCCATCAAACTAGCGTCTAATGAGCAGTTCTTC.

There are many counts of this clonotype. The chain joins TRBV20-1 to TRBJ2-1; 12 positions match TRBD2. Trimming cost V 2 bases and J 4 bases; bases outside gene matches: 9. CDR1 is DFQATT and CDR2 is SNEGSKA in the germline V gene (reference sequence). CDR3 size: 17 residues. The chain's CDR3 is CSARKRGLAGTYNEQFF. Here the CDR3 DNA reads TGCAGTGCTAGAAAGCGCGGACTAGCGGGAACTTACAATGAGCAGTTCTTC.

This clonotype was picked up many times. The rearrangement joins TRBV12-3 or TRBV12-4 to TRBJ2-5; TRBD2 matches 8 bases. This CDR3 is built from 22 residues. V trimming: 3 bases; J trimming: 2 bases; junction bases outside the gene matches: 26. CDR3 nucleotide sequence: TGTGCCAGCAGTTTTTTGTGGGCTTGGGGGGCTACTAGCGGAGAGGAACAAGAGACCCAGTACTTC. It translates to CASSFLWAWGATSGEEQETQYF.

In this sample, this clonotype turned up many times. V and J are TRBV27 and TRBJ2-2; either TRBD1 or TRBD2 may fit D (5 bases each). V dropped 7 bases and J dropped 4 bases, with 19 bases sitting between them. The length of the CDR3 is 16 residues. The germline gives CDR1 MNHEY, CDR2 SMNVEV (reference sequence). The CDR3 DNA follows: TGTGCCAGCACCCTAAGGGGCGACCGGGGCACCGGGGAGCTGTTTTTT. Its protein product is CASTLRGDRGTGELFF.

This clonotype was counted ten times or more. The chain recombines TRBV3-1 with TRBJ2-2; 8 bases are a match to TRBD2. The CDR3 is 16 amino acids. Germline CDR1 and CDR2: LGHDT and YNNKEL (reference sequence). The V and J ends lost 0 bases and 5 bases, in that order; junction bases with no gene match: 5. The DNA of the CDR3 is TGTGCCAGCAGCCAAGACAGCGGGAGTAATACCGGGGAGCTGTTTTTT. Its protein is CASSQDSGSNTGELFF.

This clonotype was detected ten times or more. This sequence joins TRBV5-1 and TRBJ2-5, with a possible D match to TRBD2 (6 bases). Germline V CDR1 and CDR2: SGHRS, YFSETQ. V was shortened by 4 bases and J by 4 bases, with 17 bases between the two germline ends. The CDR3 covers 15 residues. CDR3 in DNA: TGCGCCAGCAGCCCCCGCCAATCGGGGGTAGAGACCCAGTACTTC. Amino acids: CASSPRQSGVETQYF.

Ten or more counts support this clonotype. CDR3 residues: CASSLWPDTSTDTQYF. CDR3 nucleotides: TGTGCCAGCAGCTTATGGCCCGATACTAGCACAGATACGCAGTATTTT. The V gene is TRBV7-9, the J gene TRBJ2-3; D uncertain. CDR1 SEHNR and CDR2 FQNEAQ come from the germline V gene (reference sequence). CDR3 length: 16 residues. V lost 2 bases and J 0 bases, leaving 12 bases between the germline ends.

V and J are TRBV2 and TRBJ2-1; D possibly corresponds to TRBD1 (6 bases). The CDR3 loop spans 15 amino acids. Germline V gives CDR1 SNHLY, CDR2 FYNNEI. Trimming shortened V by 6 bases and J by 1 base, and 13 bases separated the two germline ends. The CDR3 spells CASSLTGFSYNEQFF. As DNA, the CDR3 is TGTGCCAGCAGCCTAACAGGGTTTTCCTACAATGAGCAGTTCTTC. The full variable domain, rest sourced from reference TRBV2 and TRBJ2-1, is EPEVTQTPSHQVTQMGQEVILRCVPISNHLYFYWYRQILGQKVEFLVSFYNNEISEKSEIFDDQFSVERPDGSNFTLKIRSTKLEDSAMYFCASSLTGFSYNEQFFGPGTRLTVL.

This clonotype was detected ten times or more. The chain is built from TRBV11-2 and TRBJ2-1; 7 nucleotides line up with TRBD1. CDR3 length: 14 amino acids. Germline CDR1 and CDR2: SGHAT and FQNNGV. Trimming at V came to 1 base and at J to 8 bases, leaving 5 bases not matched to a gene. The CDR3 loop reads CASSLGQGTYEQFF. The CDR3 DNA reads TGTGCCAGCAGCTTAGGACAGGGTACCTATGAGCAGTTCTTC.

This clonotype was detected ten times or more. The V and J genes are TRBV20-1 and TRBJ2-1, with 10 nucleotides matching TRBD2. J gave up 2 bases and V 6 bases, and 4 bases lay outside the gene matches. The germline gives CDR1 DFQATT, CDR2 SNEGSKA (reference sequence). CDR3 length equals 14 residues. This CDR3 reads CSAHGTSAYNEQFF. DNA for the CDR3: TGCAGTGCCCACGGGACTAGCGCCTACAATGAGCAGTTCTTC.

This clonotype was seen ten or more times. The chain employs TRBV15 and TRBJ1-4; TRBD1 agrees at 9 bases. CDR3 length: 15 amino acids. V lost 5 bases and J lost 5; bases outside the gene matches: 6. In germline, CDR1 is LNHNV, CDR2 YYDKDF (reference sequence). CDR3 sequence reads: CATSSPGTGNEKLFF. CDR3 in DNA: TGTGCCACCAGCTCCCCCGGGACAGGGAATGAAAAACTGTTTTTT.

This clonotype was counted a few times. The chain uses TRBV5-1 and TRBJ1-2, with D uncertain. Trimming shortened V by 4 bases and J by 4 bases, and 17 bases separated the two germline ends. Per the germline V gene, CDR1 is SGHRS and CDR2 is YFSETQ. This CDR3 has 15 amino acids. CDR3 region: CASSAEIGESYGYTF. Here the CDR3 DNA reads TGCGCCAGCAGCGCCGAGATCGGGGAGAGCTATGGCTACACCTTC.

This clonotype was observed at least ten times. V and J are TRBV7-2 and TRBJ1-1; no reliable D call. The CDR3 runs to 14 residues. The germline V and J ends were trimmed by 0 bases and 4 bases, with 9 bases remaining between them. CDR1 SGHTA and CDR2 FQGNSA come from the germline V gene. The CDR3 coding sequence is TGTGCCAGCAGCTTAGCTATGGGGAGCACTGAAGCTTTCTTT. Protein: CASSLAMGSTEAFF. Full variable domain (rest looked up from reference TRBV7-2 and TRBJ1-1): GAGVSQSPSNKVTEKGKDVELRCDPISGHTALYWYRQSLGQGLEFLIYFQGNSAPDKSGLPSDRFSAERTGGSVSTLTIQRTQQEDSAVYLCASSLAMGSTEAFFGQGTRLTVV.